The rows below give T cell receptor beta chains drawn from one sample of a study of cytomegalovirus exposure and HLA in healthy donors. Sequencing used immunoSEQ multiplex PCR; TCRdb keeps in-frame clones, though not all of them. Seen here are roughly 200,000 clones, just under 80% observed once, and the top ten hold about 3%. Material: PBMCs. All receptors come from a female donor in good health and CMV-seronegative. Both conserved end residues are part of each CDR3. The order of the fields is D gene, J gene, V gene, clone size, CDR3 DNA, CDR3 protein. D genes are given only for firm matches. Some rows mark clone size as missing; the rest say once, few, many or name a class of expanded clone.

d_gene: .; j_gene: TRBJ2-1; v_gene: TRBV21-1; abundance: .; CDR3nt: TGTGCCAGCAGCAAAGCTGGTTTACTGCTAGACGAAATTAATGAGCAGTTCTTC; CDR3aa: CASSKAGLLLDEINEQFF
d_gene: .; j_gene: TRBJ1-2; v_gene: TRBV9; abundance: .; CDR3nt: TGTGCCAGCAGCGTAGTAGACAGTCTCCTCTATGGCTACACCTTC; CDR3aa: CASSVVDSLLYGYTF
d_gene: TRBD1; j_gene: TRBJ2-2; v_gene: TRBV5-6; abundance: .; CDR3nt: TGTGCCAGCAGGCCTTCGGGACAGGCGGTGCCCGGGGAGCTGTTTTTT; CDR3aa: CASRPSGQAVPGELFF
d_gene: .; j_gene: TRBJ2-6; v_gene: TRBV30; abundance: .; CDR3nt: TGTGCCTGGAGTGTTCGCGGGTCCGGGGCCAACGTCCTGACTTTC; CDR3aa: CAWSVRGSGANVLTF
d_gene: TRBD2; j_gene: TRBJ2-1; v_gene: TRBV6-5; abundance: .; CDR3nt: TGTGCCAGCAGTTACTCGACTAGCGTGGAGCAGTTCTTC; CDR3aa: CASSYSTSVEQFF
d_gene: .; j_gene: TRBJ1-1; v_gene: TRBV7-9; abundance: .; CDR3nt: TGTTCCAGCAGCTTATTCGAGGGTGAAGCTTTCTTT; CDR3aa: CSSSLFEGEAFF
d_gene: TRBD2; j_gene: TRBJ2-3; v_gene: TRBV5-1; abundance: .; CDR3nt: TGCGCCAGCAGCTTGGGACTAGCGGGAGCAGCAGATACGCAGTATTTT; CDR3aa: CASSLGLAGAADTQYF
d_gene: TRBD1; j_gene: TRBJ1-2; v_gene: TRBV18; abundance: .; CDR3nt: TGTGCCAGCTCACTCGACAGGGGCCCCAACTATGGCTACACCTTC; CDR3aa: CASSLDRGPNYGYTF
d_gene: .; j_gene: TRBJ2-1; v_gene: TRBV5-4; abundance: few; CDR3nt: TGTGCCAGCAGCTTGGAGGCGGGTTCCAATGAGCAGTTCTTC; CDR3aa: CASSLEAGSNEQFF
d_gene: .; j_gene: TRBJ2-3; v_gene: TRBV28; abundance: .; CDR3nt: TGTGCCAGCAGTTCCGTAGCCCCAAACTCAGATACGCAGTATTTT; CDR3aa: CASSSVAPNSDTQYF
d_gene: .; j_gene: TRBJ1-1; v_gene: TRBV2; abundance: .; CDR3nt: TGTGCCAGCAATCGAAACAGGGAGAACACTGAAGCTTTCTTT; CDR3aa: CASNRNRENTEAFF
d_gene: .; j_gene: TRBJ2-1; v_gene: TRBV19; abundance: few; CDR3nt: TGTGCCAGTAGTATGGGGGGTTACAATGAGCAGTTCTTC; CDR3aa: CASSMGGYNEQFF
d_gene: TRBD1; j_gene: TRBJ2-1; v_gene: TRBV11-3; abundance: .; CDR3nt: TGTGCCAGCAGCCCCCAGGGGACAGGGTCGTTTCGCGAGCAGTTCTTC; CDR3aa: CASSPQGTGSFREQFF
d_gene: .; j_gene: TRBJ1-5; v_gene: TRBV6-1; abundance: once; CDR3nt: TGTGCCAGCAGTGAAGGGGCGTTAGGCAATCAGCCCCAGCATTTT; CDR3aa: CASSEGALGNQPQHF
d_gene: TRBD1; j_gene: TRBJ2-3; v_gene: TRBV5-1; abundance: .; CDR3nt: TGCGCCAGCAGCTTGACAGGGGGGTGGGCAGATACGCAGTATTTT; CDR3aa: CASSLTGGWADTQYF
d_gene: TRBD2; j_gene: TRBJ2-5; v_gene: TRBV7-8; abundance: .; CDR3nt: TGTGCCAGTAGCTTAGGGCTAGCGGCGTACCAAGAGACCCAGTACTTC; CDR3aa: CASSLGLAAYQETQYF
d_gene: .; j_gene: TRBJ2-7; v_gene: TRBV14; abundance: .; CDR3nt: TGTGCCAGCAGCCAAGGAGGGAGGTGGAACGAGCAGTACTTC; CDR3aa: CASSQGGRWNEQYF
d_gene: TRBD1; j_gene: TRBJ2-7; v_gene: TRBV7-8; abundance: few; CDR3nt: TGTGCCAGCAGAGGGGACAGTTTCTCCTACGAGCAGTACTTC; CDR3aa: CASRGDSFSYEQYF
d_gene: .; j_gene: TRBJ2-5; v_gene: TRBV7-7; abundance: .; CDR3nt: TGTGCTAGCAGCTTAGGTACTGAAGAGACCCAGTACTTC; CDR3aa: CASSLGTEETQYF
d_gene: .; j_gene: TRBJ1-2; v_gene: TRBV4-1; abundance: .; CDR3nt: TGCGCCAGTAGCGATTCGGGGGGCGGCTATGGCTACACCTTC; CDR3aa: CASSDSGGGYGYTF
d_gene: TRBD1; j_gene: TRBJ2-2; v_gene: TRBV28; abundance: .; CDR3nt: TGTGCCAGCAGGACAGGGGGCCAGACCGGGGAGCTGTTTTTT; CDR3aa: CASRTGGQTGELFF
d_gene: TRBD2; j_gene: TRBJ2-1; v_gene: TRBV9; abundance: .; CDR3nt: TGTGCCAGCAGCCTGATGCCCGGGACTAGCGGGGGGGAAAATGAGCAGTTCTTC; CDR3aa: CASSLMPGTSGGENEQFF
d_gene: .; j_gene: TRBJ1-1; v_gene: TRBV28; abundance: .; CDR3nt: TGTGCCAGCGGTTGGCGGGTGCAAGCTTTCTTT; CDR3aa: CASGWRVQAFF
d_gene: .; j_gene: TRBJ2-1; v_gene: TRBV19; abundance: .; CDR3nt: TGTGCCAGTACAGGGTTTCCCAATACCAATGAGCAGTTCTTC; CDR3aa: CASTGFPNTNEQFF